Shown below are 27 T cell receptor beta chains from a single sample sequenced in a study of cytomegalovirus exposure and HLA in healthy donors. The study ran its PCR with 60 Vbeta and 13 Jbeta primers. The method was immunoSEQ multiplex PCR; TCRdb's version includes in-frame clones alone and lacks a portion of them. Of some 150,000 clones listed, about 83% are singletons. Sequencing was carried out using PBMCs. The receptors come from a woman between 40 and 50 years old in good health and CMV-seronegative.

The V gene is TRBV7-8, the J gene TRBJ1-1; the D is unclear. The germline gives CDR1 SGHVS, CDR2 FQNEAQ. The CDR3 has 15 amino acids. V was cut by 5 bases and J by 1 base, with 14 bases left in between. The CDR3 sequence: CASSKRGQKNTEAFF. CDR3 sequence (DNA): TGTGCCAGCAGCAAGCGCGGGCAAAAGAACACTGAAGCTTTCTTT.

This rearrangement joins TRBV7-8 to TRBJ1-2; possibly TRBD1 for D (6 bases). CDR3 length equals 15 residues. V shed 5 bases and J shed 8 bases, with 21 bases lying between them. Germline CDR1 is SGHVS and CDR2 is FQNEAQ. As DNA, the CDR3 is TGTGCCAGCAGCCAGCGGACAGAGGGACCCTCGGGCTACACCTTC. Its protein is CASSQRTEGPSGYTF.

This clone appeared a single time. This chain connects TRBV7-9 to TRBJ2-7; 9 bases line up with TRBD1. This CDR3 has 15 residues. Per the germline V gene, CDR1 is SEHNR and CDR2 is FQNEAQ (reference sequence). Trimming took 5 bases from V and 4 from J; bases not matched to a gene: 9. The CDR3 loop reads CASSPIGTGIYEQYF. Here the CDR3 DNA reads TGTGCCAGCAGCCCGATCGGGACAGGGATTTACGAGCAGTACTTC.

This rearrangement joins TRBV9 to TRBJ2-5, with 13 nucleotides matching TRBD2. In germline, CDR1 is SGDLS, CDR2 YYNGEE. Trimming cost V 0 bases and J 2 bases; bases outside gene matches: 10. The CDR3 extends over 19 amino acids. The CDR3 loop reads CASSVGLGTSGGVQETQYF. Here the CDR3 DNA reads TGTGCCAGCAGCGTAGGGTTGGGAACTAGCGGGGGGGTACAAGAGACCCAGTACTTC.

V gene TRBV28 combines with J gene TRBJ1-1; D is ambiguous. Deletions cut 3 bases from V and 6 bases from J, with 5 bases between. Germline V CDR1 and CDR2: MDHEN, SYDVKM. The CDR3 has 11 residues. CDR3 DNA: TGTGCCAGCAGTTTCTTCGCTGAAGCTTTCTTT. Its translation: CASSFFAEAFF.

CDR3 bases: TGTGCCAGCGAACTGAGGGGGGGACGCCTTATCGAGCAGTACTTC. It specifies CASELRGGRLIEQYF. The chain couples TRBV5-8 to TRBJ2-7, with D perhaps matching TRBD2 (7 bases). The CDR3 covers 15 residues. CDR1 is SGHTS, CDR2 YDEGEE, per germline. Trimming left V 7 bases short and J 6 bases short, with 23 bases between.

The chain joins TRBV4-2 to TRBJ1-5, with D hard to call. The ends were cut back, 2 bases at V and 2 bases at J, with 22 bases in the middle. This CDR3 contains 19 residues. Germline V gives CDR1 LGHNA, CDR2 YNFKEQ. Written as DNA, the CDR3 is TGTGCCAGCAGCCAAACGTTACCGGGTATCGGCTCGGGCAATCAGCCCCAGCATTTT. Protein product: CASSQTLPGIGSGNQPQHF.

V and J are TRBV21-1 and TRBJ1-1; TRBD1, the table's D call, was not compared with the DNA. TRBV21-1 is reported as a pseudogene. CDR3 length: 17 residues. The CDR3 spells CASSTQVLGFMNTEAFF. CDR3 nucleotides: TGTGCCAGCAGCACCCAGGTTTTAGGTTTTATGAACACTGAAGCTTTCTTT.

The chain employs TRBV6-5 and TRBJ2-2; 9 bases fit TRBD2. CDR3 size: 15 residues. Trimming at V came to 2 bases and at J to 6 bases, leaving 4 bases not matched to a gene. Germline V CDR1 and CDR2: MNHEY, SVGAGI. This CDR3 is CASSYASGEAGELFF. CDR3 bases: TGTGCCAGCAGTTACGCTAGCGGGGAGGCCGGGGAGCTGTTTTTT.

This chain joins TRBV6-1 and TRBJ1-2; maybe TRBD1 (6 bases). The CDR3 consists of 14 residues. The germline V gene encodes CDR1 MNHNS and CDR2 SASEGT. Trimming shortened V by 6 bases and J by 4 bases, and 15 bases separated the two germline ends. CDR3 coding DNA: TGTGCCAGCAGCCAGACAGGAGCTCGCTATGGCTACACCTTC. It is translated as CASSQTGARYGYTF.

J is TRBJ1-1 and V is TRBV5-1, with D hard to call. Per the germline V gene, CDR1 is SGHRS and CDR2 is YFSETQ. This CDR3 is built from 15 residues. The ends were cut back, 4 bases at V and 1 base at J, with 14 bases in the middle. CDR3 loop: CASSQRHLGNTEAFF. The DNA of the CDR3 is TGCGCCAGCAGCCAAAGACATCTGGGGAACACTGAAGCTTTCTTT.

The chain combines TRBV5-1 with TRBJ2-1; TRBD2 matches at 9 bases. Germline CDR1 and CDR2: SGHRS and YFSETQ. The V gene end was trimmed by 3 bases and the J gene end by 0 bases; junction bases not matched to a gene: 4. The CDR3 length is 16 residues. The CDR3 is CASSSSGGISYNEQFF. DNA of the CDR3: TGCGCCAGCAGCTCCAGCGGGGGGATCTCCTACAATGAGCAGTTCTTC. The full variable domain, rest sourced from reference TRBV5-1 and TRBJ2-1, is KAGVTQTPRYLIKTRGQQVTLSCSPISGHRSVSWYQQTPGQGLQFLFEYFSETQRNKGNFPGRFSGRQFSNSRSEMNVSTLELGDSALYLCASSSSGGISYNEQFFGPGTRLTVL.

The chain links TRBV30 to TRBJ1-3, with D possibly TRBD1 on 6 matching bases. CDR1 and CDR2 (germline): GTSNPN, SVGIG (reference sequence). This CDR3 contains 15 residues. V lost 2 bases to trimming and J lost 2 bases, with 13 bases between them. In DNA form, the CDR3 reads TGTGCCTGGAGTAGGGGGGGCGCGGCTGGAAACACCATATATTTT. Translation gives CAWSRGGAAGNTIYF.

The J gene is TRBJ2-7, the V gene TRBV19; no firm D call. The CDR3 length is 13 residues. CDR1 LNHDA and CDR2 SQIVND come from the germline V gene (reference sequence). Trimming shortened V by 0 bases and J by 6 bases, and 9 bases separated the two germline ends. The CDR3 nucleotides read TGTGCCAGTAGTATAGACAGGTTTCGCGAGCAGTACTTC. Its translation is CASSIDRFREQYF. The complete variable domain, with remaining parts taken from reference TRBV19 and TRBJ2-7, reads DGGITQSPKYLFRKEGQNVTLSCEQNLNHDAMYWYRQDPGQGLRLIYYSQIVNDFQKGDIAEGYSVSREKKESFPLTVTSAQKNPTAFYLCASSIDRFREQYFGPGTRLTVT.

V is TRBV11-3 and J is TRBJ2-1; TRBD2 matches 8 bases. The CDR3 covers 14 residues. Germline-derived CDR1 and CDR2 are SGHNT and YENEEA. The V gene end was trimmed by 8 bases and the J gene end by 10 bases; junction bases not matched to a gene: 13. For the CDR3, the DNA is TGTGCCAGCGCCGGCAGCGGGAGCTGGCGAGAGCAGTTCTTC. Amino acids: CASAGSGSWREQFF.

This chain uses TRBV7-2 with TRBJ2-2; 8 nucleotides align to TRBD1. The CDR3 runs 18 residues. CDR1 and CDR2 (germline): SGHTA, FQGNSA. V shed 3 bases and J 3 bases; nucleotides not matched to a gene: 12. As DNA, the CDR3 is TGTGCCAGCAGCTTTTTGGCGCAGAAGGACAGGGACACCGGGGAGCTGTTTTTT. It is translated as CASSFLAQKDRDTGELFF.

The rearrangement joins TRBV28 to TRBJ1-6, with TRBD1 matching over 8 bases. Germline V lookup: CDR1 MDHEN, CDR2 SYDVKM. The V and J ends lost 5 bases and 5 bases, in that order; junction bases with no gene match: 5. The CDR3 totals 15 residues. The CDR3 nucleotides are TGTGCCAGCAGTCGCGTGGACAGGGATAATTCACCCCTCCACTTT. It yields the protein CASSRVDRDNSPLHF.

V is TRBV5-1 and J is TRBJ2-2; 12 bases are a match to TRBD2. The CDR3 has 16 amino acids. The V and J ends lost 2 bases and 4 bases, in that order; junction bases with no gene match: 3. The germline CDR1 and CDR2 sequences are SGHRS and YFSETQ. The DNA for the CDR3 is TGCGCCAGCAGCTTTACTAGCGGGGGGCTCACCGGGGAGCTGTTTTTT. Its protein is CASSFTSGGLTGELFF.

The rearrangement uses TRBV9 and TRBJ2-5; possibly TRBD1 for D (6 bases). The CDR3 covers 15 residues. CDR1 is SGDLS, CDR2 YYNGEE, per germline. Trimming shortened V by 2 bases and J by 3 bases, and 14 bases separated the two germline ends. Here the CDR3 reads CASSVSTGFEETQYF. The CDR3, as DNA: TGTGCCAGCAGCGTTTCAACAGGGTTTGAAGAGACCCAGTACTTC.

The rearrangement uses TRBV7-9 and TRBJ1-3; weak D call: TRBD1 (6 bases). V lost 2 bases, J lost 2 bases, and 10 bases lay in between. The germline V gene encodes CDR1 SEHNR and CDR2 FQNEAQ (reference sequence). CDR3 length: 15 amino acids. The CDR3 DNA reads TGTGCCAGCAGCTTAAGGGACAATCCTGGAAACACCATATATTTT. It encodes CASSLRDNPGNTIYF.

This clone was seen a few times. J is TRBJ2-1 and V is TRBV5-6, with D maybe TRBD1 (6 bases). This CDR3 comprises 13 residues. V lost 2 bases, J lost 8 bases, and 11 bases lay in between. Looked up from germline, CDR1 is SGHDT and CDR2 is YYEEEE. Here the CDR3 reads CASSFQGRDEQFF. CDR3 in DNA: TGTGCCAGCAGCTTCCAGGGGAGAGATGAGCAGTTCTTC. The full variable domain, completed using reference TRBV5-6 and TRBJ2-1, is DAGVTQSPTHLIKTRGQQVTLRCSPKSGHDTVSWYQQALGQGPQFIFQYYEEEERQRGNFPDRFSGHQFPNYSSELNVNALLLGDSALYLCASSFQGRDEQFFGPGTRLTVL.

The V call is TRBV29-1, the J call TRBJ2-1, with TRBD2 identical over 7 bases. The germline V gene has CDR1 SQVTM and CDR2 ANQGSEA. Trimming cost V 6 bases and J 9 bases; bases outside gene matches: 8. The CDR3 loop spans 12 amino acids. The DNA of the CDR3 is TGCAGCGTCGAACGCGGGAGTGGTGAGCAGTTCTTC. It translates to CSVERGSGEQFF.

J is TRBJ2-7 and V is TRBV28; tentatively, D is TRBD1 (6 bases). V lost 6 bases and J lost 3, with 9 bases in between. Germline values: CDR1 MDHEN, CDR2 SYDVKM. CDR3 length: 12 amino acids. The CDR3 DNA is TGTGCCAGCAGCAGGGACAACTACGAGCAGTACTTC. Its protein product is CASSRDNYEQYF. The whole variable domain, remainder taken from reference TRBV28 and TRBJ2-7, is DVKVTQSSRYLVKRTGEKVFLECVQDMDHENMFWYRQDPGLGLRLIYFSYDVKMKEKGDIPEGYSVSREKKERFSLILESASTNQTSMYLCASSRDNYEQYFGPGTRLTVT.

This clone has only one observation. The CDR3 DNA follows: TGTGCCAGCAGCCAATCCCCCCGCGGGGGAGCCAACACCGGGGAGCTGTTTTTT. It translates to CASSQSPRGGANTGELFF. V is TRBV4-2 and J is TRBJ2-2, with 7 bases that match TRBD2. The V gene's germline CDR1 is LGHNA and CDR2 YNFKEQ. CDR3 length: 18 amino acids. V was clipped by 2 bases and J by 2 bases; unmatched bases: 11.

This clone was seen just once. CDR3 in amino acids: CASSPDRDNEQFF. CDR3 DNA: TGTGCCAGCAGCCCCGACAGGGACAATGAGCAGTTCTTC. The chain uses TRBV11-3 and TRBJ2-1; TRBD1 aligns across 7 bases. The CDR3 spans 13 residues. CDR1 SGHNT and CDR2 YENEEA come from the germline V gene. The ends lost 5 bases at V and 5 bases at J; junction bases unmatched: 3.

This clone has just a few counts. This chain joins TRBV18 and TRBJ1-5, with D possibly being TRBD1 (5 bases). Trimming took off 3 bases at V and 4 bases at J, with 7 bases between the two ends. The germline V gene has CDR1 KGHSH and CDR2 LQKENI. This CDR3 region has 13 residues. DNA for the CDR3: TGTGCCAGCTCACCGGGGCTTAATCAGCCCCAGCATTTT. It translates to CASSPGLNQPQHF.

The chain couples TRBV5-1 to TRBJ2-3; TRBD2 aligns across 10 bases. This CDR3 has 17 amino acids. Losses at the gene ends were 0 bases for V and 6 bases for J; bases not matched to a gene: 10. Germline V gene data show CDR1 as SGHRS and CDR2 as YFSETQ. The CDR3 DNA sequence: TGCGCCAGCAGCTTGGAAGGGGCTAGCGGGAGAGTCGATACGCAGTATTTT. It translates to CASSLEGASGRVDTQYF.